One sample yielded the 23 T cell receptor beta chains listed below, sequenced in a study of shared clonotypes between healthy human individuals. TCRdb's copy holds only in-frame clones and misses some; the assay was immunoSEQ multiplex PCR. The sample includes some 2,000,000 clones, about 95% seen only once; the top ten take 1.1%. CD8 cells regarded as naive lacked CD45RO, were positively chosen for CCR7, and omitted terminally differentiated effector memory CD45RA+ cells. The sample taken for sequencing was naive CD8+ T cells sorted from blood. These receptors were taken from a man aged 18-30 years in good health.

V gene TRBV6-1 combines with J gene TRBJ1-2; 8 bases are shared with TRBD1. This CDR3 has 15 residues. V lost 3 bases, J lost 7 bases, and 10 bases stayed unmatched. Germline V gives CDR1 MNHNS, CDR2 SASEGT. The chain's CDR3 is CASSETGTGSRGYTF. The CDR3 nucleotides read TGTGCCAGCAGTGAGACCGGGACAGGCTCTCGTGGCTACACCTTC.

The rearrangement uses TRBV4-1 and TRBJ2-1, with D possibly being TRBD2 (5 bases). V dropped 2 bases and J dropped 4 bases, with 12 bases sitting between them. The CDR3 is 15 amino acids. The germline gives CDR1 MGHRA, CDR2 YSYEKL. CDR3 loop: CASSQLHGGYNEQFF. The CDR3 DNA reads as TGCGCCAGCAGCCAACTCCATGGCGGGTACAATGAGCAGTTCTTC.

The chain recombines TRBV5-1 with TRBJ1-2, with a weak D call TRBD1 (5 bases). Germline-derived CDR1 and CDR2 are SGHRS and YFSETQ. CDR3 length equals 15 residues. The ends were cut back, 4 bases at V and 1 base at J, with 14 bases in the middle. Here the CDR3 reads CASSPDSPFNYGYTF. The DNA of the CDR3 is TGCGCCAGCAGCCCCGACAGCCCTTTTAACTATGGCTACACCTTC.

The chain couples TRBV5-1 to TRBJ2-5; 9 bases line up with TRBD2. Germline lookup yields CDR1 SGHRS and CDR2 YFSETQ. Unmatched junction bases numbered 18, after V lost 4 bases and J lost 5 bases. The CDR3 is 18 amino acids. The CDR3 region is CASSPDLAGLAFLETQYF. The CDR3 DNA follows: TGCGCCAGCAGCCCTGACTTAGCAGGACTAGCGTTTTTGGAGACCCAGTACTTC.

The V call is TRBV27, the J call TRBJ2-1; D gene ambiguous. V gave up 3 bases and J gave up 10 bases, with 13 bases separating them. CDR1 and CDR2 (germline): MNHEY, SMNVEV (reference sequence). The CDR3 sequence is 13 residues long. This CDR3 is CASSLSHEVEQFF. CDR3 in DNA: TGTGCCAGCAGTTTGAGTCACGAGGTAGAGCAGTTCTTC.

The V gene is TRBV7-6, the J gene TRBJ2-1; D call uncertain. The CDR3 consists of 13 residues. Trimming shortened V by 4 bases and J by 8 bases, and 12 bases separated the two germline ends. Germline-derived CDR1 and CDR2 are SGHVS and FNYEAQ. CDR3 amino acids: CASSSNSLHEQFF. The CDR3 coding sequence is TGTGCCAGCAGCTCAAACTCGTTACATGAGCAGTTCTTC.

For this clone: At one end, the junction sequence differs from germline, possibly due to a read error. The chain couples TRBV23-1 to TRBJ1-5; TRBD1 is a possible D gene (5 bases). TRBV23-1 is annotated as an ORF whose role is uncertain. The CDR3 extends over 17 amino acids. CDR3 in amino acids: CASSQSGVQGKRQPQHF. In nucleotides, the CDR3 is TGCGCCAGTAGTCAATCGGGGGTTCAAGGAAAACGGCAGCCCCAGCATTTT.

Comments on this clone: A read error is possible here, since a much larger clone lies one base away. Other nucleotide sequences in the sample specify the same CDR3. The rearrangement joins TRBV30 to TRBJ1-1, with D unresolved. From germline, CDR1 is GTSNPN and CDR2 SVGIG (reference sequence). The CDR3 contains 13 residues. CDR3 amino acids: CAWIVSWNTEAFF. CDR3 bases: TGTGCCTGGATCGTAAGTTGGAACACTGAGGCTTTCTTT.

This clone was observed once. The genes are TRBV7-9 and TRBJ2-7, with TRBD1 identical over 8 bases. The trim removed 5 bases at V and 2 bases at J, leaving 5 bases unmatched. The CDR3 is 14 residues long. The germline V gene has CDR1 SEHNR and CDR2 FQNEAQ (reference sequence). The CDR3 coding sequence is TGTGCCAGCAGCGCCCTCAGGGGGCCCTACGAGCAGTACTTC. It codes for CASSALRGPYEQYF.

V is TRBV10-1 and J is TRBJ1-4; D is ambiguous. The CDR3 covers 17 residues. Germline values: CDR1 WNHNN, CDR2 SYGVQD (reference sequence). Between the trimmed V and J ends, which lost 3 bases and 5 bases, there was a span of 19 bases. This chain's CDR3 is CASSDISSKRANEKLFF. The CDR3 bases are TGCGCCAGCAGTGATATCAGCTCGAAGAGGGCAAATGAAAAACTGTTTTTT.

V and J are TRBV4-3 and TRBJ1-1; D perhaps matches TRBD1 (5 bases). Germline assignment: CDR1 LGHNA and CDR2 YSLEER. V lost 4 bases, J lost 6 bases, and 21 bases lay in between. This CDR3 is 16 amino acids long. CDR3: CASSLSFPGGSAEAFF. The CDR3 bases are TGCGCCAGCAGCCTGTCTTTCCCCGGGGGGTCCGCTGAAGCTTTCTTT.

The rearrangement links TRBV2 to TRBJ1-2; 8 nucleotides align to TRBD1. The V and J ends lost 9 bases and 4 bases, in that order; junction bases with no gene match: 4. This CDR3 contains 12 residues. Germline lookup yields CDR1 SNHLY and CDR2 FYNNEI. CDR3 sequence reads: CARGQGVYGYTF. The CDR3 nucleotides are TGTGCCAGAGGACAGGGCGTCTATGGCTACACCTTC.

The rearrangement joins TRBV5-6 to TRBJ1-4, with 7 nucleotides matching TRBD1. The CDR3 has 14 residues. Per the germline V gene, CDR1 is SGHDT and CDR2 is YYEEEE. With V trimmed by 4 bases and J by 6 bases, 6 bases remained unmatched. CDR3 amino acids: CASSPDGTDEKLFF. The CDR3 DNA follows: TGTGCCAGCAGCCCGGACGGGACAGATGAAAAACTGTTTTTT.

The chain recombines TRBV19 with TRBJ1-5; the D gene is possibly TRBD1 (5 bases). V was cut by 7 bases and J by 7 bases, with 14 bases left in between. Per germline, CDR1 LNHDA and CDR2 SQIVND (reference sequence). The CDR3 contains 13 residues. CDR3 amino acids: CASTLGGYQPQHF. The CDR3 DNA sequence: TGTGCCAGTACCCTTGGGGGGTACCAGCCCCAGCATTTT.

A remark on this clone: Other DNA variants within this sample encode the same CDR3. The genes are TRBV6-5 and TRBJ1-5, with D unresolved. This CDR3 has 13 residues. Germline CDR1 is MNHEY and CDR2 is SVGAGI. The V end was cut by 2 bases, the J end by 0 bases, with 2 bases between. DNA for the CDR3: TGTGCCAGCAGTTACAATAGCAATCAGCCCCAGCATTTT. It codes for CASSYNSNQPQHF.

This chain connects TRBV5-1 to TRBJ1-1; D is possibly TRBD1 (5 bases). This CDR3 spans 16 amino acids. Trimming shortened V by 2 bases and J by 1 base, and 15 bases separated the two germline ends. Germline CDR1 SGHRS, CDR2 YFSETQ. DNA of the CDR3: TGCGCCAGCAGCTTAGACAGCGCTACATCGAACACTGAAGCTTTCTTT. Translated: CASSLDSATSNTEAFF.

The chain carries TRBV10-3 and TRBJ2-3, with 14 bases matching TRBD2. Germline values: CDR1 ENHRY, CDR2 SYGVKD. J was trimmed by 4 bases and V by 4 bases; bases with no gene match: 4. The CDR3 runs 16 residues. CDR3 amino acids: CAISAGTSGRSDTQYF. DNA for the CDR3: TGTGCCATCAGTGCAGGGACTAGCGGGAGATCAGATACGCAGTATTTT.

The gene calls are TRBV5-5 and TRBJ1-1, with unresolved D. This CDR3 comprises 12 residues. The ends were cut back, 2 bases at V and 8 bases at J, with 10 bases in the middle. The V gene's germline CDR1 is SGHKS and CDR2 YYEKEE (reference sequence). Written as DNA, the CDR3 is TGTGCCAGCAGCTTAGGGCAGGTAGAAGCTTTCTTT. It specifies CASSLGQVEAFF.

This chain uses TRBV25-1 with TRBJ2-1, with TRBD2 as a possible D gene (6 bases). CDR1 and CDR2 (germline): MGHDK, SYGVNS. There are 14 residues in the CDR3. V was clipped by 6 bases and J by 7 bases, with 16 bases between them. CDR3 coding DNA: TGTGCCAGCAGCTACATAGCGGAGTTGAATGAGCAGTTCTTC. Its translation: CASSYIAELNEQFF.

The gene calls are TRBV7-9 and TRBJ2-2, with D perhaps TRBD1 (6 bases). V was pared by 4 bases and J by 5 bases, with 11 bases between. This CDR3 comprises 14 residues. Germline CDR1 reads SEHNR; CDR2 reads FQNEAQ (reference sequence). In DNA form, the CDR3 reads TGTGCCAGCAGCTCCGACAGGAGTACCGGGGAGCTGTTTTTT. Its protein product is CASSSDRSTGELFF. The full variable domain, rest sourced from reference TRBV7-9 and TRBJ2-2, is DTGVSQNPRHKITKRGQNVTFRCDPISEHNRLYWYRQTLGQGPEFLTYFQNEAQLEKSRLLSDRFSAERPKGSFSTLEIQRTEQGDSAMYLCASSSDRSTGELFFGEGSRLTVL.

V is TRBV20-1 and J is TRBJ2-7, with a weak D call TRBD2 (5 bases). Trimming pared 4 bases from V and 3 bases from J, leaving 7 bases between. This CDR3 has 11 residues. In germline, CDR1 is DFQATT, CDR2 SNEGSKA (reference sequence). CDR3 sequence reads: CSATRDYEQYF. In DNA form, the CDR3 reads TGCAGTGCTACCCGGGACTACGAGCAGTACTTC.

Here the CDR3 reads CASSFLKLAGTTGPYNEQFF. The CDR3 nucleotides read TGTGCCAGCAGCTTTTTGAAACTAGCGGGCACAACCGGCCCCTACAATGAGCAGTTCTTC. The rearrangement links TRBV27 to TRBJ2-1; 9 bases map to TRBD2. The CDR3 is made up of 20 amino acids. CDR1 MNHEY and CDR2 SMNVEV come from the germline V gene (reference sequence). The V and J ends lost 6 bases and 2 bases, in that order; junction bases with no gene match: 20.

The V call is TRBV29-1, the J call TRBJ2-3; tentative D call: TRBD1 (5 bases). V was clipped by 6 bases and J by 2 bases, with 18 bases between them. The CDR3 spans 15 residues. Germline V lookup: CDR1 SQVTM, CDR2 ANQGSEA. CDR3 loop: CSVLQKGRNTDTQYF. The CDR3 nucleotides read TGCAGCGTGCTACAGAAGGGGCGCAACACAGATACGCAGTATTTT.